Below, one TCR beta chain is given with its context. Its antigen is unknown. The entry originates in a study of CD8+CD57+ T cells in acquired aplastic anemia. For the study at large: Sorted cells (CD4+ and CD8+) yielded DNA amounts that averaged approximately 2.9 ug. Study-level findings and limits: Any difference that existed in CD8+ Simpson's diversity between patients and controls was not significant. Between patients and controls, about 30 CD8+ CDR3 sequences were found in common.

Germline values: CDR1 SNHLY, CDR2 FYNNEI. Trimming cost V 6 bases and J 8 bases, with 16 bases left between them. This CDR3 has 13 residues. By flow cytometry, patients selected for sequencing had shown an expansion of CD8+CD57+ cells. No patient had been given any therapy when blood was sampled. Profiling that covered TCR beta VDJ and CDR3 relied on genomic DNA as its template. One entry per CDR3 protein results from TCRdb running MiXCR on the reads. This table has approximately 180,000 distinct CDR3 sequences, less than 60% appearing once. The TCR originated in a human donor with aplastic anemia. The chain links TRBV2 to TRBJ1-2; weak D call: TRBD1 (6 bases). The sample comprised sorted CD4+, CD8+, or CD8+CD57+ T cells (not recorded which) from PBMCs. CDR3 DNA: TGTGCCAGCAGCTTGAAGGGGGGCTGGGGCTACACCTTC. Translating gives CASSLKGGWGYTF. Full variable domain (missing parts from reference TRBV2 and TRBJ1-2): EPEVTQTPSHQVTQMGQEVILRCVPISNHLYFYWYRQILGQKVEFLVSFYNNEISEKSEIFDDQFSVERPDGSNFTLKIRSTKLEDSAMYFCASSLKGGWGYTFGSGTRLTVV.